This T cell receptor beta chain was obtained from a study of beta chain features in type 1 diabetes. The wider study: All of the samples together had approximately 99 million sorted cells examined.

The CDR3 totals 14 residues. Looked up from germline, CDR1 is MDHEN and CDR2 is SYDVKM. With 5 bases clipped from V and 2 bases from J, the junction kept 6 bases outside the gene matches. The entirety of the isolated RNA underwent reverse transcription, so expressed TCRB transcripts were sequenced. TCRdb keeps only in-frame clones here, not all; method: immunoSEQ multiplex PCR. The sample carries roughly 260,000 clones, 9.5% to 13% recorded once. Regarding the study as a whole: All four CD4+ subsets of Type 1 diabetes patients contained TCRB CDR3s that were moderately but significantly shorter. At VDJ recombination sites, type 1 diabetes patients had fewer insertions and more deleted nucleotides.

A few counts support this clone. The antigen remains undetermined. The TCR comes from a man aged 30-40 years with type 1 diabetes. J is TRBJ2-7 and V is TRBV28, with 7 positions matching TRBD1. Sequenced material: naive CD4+ T cells from blood. The CDR3 region has the DNA TGTGCCAGCAGTCTGAAAGGGGGCCCCTACGAGCAGTACTTC. Protein product: CASSLKGGPYEQYF.